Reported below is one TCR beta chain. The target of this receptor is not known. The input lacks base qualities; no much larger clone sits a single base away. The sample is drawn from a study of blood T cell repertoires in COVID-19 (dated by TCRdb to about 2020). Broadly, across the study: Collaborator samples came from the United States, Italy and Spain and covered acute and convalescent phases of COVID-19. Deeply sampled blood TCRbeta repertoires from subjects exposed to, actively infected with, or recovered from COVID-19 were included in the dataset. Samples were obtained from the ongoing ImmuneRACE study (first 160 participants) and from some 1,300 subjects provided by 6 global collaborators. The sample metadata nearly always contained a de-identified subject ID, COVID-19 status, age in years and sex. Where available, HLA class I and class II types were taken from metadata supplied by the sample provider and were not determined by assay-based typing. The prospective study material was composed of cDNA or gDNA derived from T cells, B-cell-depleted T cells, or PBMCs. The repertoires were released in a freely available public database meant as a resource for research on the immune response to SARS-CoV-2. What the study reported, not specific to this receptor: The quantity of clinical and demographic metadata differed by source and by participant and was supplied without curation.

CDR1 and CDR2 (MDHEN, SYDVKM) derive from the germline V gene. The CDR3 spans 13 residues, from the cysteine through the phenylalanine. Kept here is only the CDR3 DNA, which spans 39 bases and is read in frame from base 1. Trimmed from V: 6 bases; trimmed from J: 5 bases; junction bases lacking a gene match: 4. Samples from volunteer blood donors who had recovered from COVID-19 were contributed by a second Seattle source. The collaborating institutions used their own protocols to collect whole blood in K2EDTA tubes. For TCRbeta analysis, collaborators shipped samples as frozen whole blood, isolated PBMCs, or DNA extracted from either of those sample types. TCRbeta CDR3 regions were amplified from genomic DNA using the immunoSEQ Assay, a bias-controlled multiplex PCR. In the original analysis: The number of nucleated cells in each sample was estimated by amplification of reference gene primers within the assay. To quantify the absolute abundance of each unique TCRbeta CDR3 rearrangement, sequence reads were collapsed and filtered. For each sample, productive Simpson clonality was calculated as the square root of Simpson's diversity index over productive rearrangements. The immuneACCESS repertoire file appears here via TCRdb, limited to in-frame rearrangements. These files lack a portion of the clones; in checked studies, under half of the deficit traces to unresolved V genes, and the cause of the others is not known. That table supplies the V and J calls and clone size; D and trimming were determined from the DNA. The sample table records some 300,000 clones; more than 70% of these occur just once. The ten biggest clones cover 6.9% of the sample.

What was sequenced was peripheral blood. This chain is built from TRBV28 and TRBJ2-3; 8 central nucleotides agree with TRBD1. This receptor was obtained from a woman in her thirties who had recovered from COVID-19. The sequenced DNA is TGTGCCAGCAGCGCGACAGGGGTAGATACGCAGTATTTT. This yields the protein CASSATGVDTQYF.